Shown below are 12 T cell receptor beta chains from a single sample sequenced in a study of a mutant IDH1 vaccine in newly diagnosed glioma. Profiling relied on immunoSEQ multiplex PCR, and the TCRdb table lists in-frame clones only, not all of them. Of around 20,000 clones detected, roughly nine tenths appear once; the ten largest clones hold around 5.4%. Time point reported: week 11, during vaccination. Doses of 300 ug of mutant IDH1 20-mer peptide were given with topical imiquimod. No antigen has been identified for these receptors. This specimen consisted of PBMCs, obtained from a glioma patient whose treatment included an IDH1 peptide vaccine. These receptors were obtained from a woman aged 40-49 years with glioma.

The CDR3 DNA is TGCGCCAGGACTAAAACGGACAGGGGCTTTACCTATGGCTACACCTTC. It translates to CARTKTDRGFTYGYTF. This chain uses TRBV10-1 with TRBJ1-2; 9 nucleotides line up with TRBD1. V was clipped by 9 bases and J by 4 bases; unmatched bases: 15. The CDR3 covers 16 residues. CDR1 is WNHNN, CDR2 SYGVQD, per germline (reference sequence).

Turning to this clone: One end of the junction fails to match germline, which may point to a read error. This chain uses TRBV4-1 with TRBJ1-1, with D uncertain. Germline V lookup: CDR1 MGHRA, CDR2 YSYEKL. CDR3 length: 14 residues. This CDR3 reads CASSQAPRGDVYVF. The CDR3 coding sequence is TGCGCCAGCAGCCAAGCGCCTCGAGGAGATGTTTATGTCTTT.

The chain carries TRBV10-3 and TRBJ1-1; D remains ambiguous. Germline V CDR1 and CDR2: ENHRY, SYGVKD. Trimming removed 0 bases from V and 11 bases from J, with 10 bases in between. CDR3 length: 12 residues. CDR3 DNA: TGTGCCATCAGTGAGTCTACCTGGAGGGCTTTCTTT. As protein: CAISESTWRAFF.

A single count supports this clone. The genes are TRBV30 and TRBJ1-1; maybe TRBD1 (6 bases). Germline lookup yields CDR1 GTSNPN and CDR2 SVGIG (reference sequence). The CDR3 runs to 15 residues. Between the trimmed V and J ends, which lost 0 bases and 3 bases, there was a span of 14 bases. Written as DNA, the CDR3 is TGTGCCTGGAGTGTAGGAGTGGGGGCAGACACTGAAGCTTTCTTT. Translating it yields CAWSVGVGADTEAFF.

The rearrangement uses TRBV30 and TRBJ2-3; D not resolved. Germline V gene data show CDR1 as GTSNPN and CDR2 as SVGIG (reference sequence). The germline V and J ends were trimmed by 0 bases and 4 bases, with 8 bases remaining between them. The CDR3 is made up of 13 amino acids. The CDR3 reads CAWSVDSADTQYF. In nucleotides, the CDR3 is TGTGCCTGGAGTGTAGACTCCGCAGATACGCAGTATTTT. The full variable domain, its missing parts supplied by reference TRBV30 and TRBJ2-3, is SQTIHQWPATLVQPVGSPLSLECTVEGTSNPNLYWYRQAAGRGLQLLFYSVGIGQISSEVPQNLSASRPQDRQFILSSKKLLLSDSGFYLCAWSVDSADTQYFGPGTRLTVL.

V is TRBV6-5 and J is TRBJ2-7, with D tentatively TRBD2 (6 bases). The V gene's germline CDR1 is MNHEY and CDR2 SVGAGI. Trimming shortened V by 2 bases and J by 2 bases, and 7 bases separated the two germline ends. The CDR3 has 13 amino acids. The CDR3 region has the DNA TGTGCCAGCAGTTACGGGGGGACCTACGAGCAGTACTTC. Encoded protein: CASSYGGTYEQYF.

The gene calls are TRBV6-1 and TRBJ1-1; D is undetermined. Germline loops: CDR1 MNHNS, CDR2 SASEGT. V was clipped by 6 bases and J by 2 bases, with 10 bases between them. The CDR3 is 13 residues long. The CDR3, as DNA: TGTGCCAGCAGGAACCGCCTCAACACTGAAGCTTTCTTT. Translated: CASRNRLNTEAFF.

The V gene is TRBV10-3, the J gene TRBJ1-5; D perhaps matches TRBD1 (5 bases). The CDR3 totals 10 residues. CDR1 and CDR2 from the germline V gene are ENHRY and SYGVKD. V lost 10 bases to trimming and J lost 5 bases, with 6 bases between them. This chain's CDR3 is CATGHQPQHF. For the CDR3, the DNA is TGTGCCACGGGGCATCAGCCCCAGCATTTT.

The rearrangement uses TRBV29-1 and TRBJ2-7; D unclear. Germline CDR1 and CDR2: SQVTM and ANQGSEA. Trimming pared 0 bases from V and 3 bases from J, leaving 9 bases between. This CDR3 region has 13 residues. For the CDR3, the DNA is TGCAGCGTTGAAGAACGCGGAAGCTACGAGCAGTACTTC. This codes for CSVEERGSYEQYF.

The chain combines TRBV20-1 with TRBJ1-1; D perhaps matches TRBD1 (6 bases). The CDR3 is 11 residues long. Germline loops: CDR1 DFQATT, CDR2 SNEGSKA (reference sequence). Trimming removed 5 bases at V and 10 bases at J, with 14 bases between. CDR3 amino acids: CSAPTGRTAFF. CDR3 DNA: TGCAGTGCTCCTACAGGGAGGACAGCTTTCTTT.

Turning to this clone: A read error may account for a junction end that differs from germline. The chain joins TRBV7-2 to TRBJ2-1, with 10 positions matching TRBD1. The CDR3 length is 13 residues. The germline gives CDR1 SGHTA, CDR2 FQGNSA. In DNA, the CDR3 is TGTGCCAGCAGCTACGCCCGGACAGGGGGTCTGCTCTTC. It yields the protein CASSYARTGGLLF.

This CDR3 is CAISETGFSMQPQHF. CDR3 coding DNA: TGTGCCATCAGTGAGACAGGCTTTTCGATGCAGCCCCAGCATTTT. V is TRBV10-3 and J is TRBJ1-5, with a tentative D call TRBD1 (5 bases). The CDR3 extends over 15 amino acids. The V end lost 2 bases, the J end lost 7 bases, and 15 bases lay between the germline ends. The germline V gene encodes CDR1 ENHRY and CDR2 SYGVKD.